Listed below are T cell receptor beta chains from one sample, sequenced in a study of blood T cell repertoires in COVID-19. The protocol was immunoSEQ multiplex PCR, while the TCRdb copy is restricted to in-frame clones and leaves out a portion. In the table there are around 100,000 clones, 85% of which are singletons. Material for sequencing was peripheral blood. All receptors come from a human donor in a cohort sampled during active COVID-19. The conserved cysteine and the conserved F or W are not part of the CDR3 here.

J gene: TRBJ2-3
V gene: TRBV24-1
CDR3 protein: ATSAGGLGDTQY

J gene: TRBJ1-1
V gene: TRBV7-8
CDR3 protein: ASGGNRNGEAF

J gene: TRBJ2-7
V gene: TRBV7-2
CDR3 protein: ASSYNYEQY

J gene: TRBJ2-1
V gene: TRBV5-8
CDR3 protein: ASSLRPGAVNEQF

J gene: TRBJ2-3
V gene: TRBV7-9
CDR3 protein: AAQKDSRTDTQY

J gene: TRBJ1-1
V gene: TRBV29-1
CDR3 protein: SVDRGQEAF

J gene: TRBJ2-5
V gene: TRBV5-5
CDR3 protein: ASSLFSGSYETQY

J gene: TRBJ1-2
V gene: TRBV20-1
CDR3 protein: SASSGTGKGYT

J gene: TRBJ1-2
V gene: TRBV7-2
CDR3 protein: ASSGDRGSNYGYT

J gene: TRBJ1-1
V gene: TRBV4-1
CDR3 protein: ASSQKGHGGTEAF

J gene: TRBJ1-1
V gene: TRBV11-2
CDR3 protein: ASSPTQGRRGTEAF

J gene: TRBJ2-4
V gene: TRBV2
CDR3 protein: ASSNGQGFKNIQY

J gene: TRBJ2-3
V gene: TRBV5-1
CDR3 protein: ASSFSGGSTDTQY

J gene: TRBJ2-4
V gene: TRBV3-1/TRBV3-2
CDR3 protein: ASSLQGENIQY